A single sample is the source of the 27 T cell receptor beta chains below, sequenced in a study of cytotoxic CD8 clonotypes in ibrutinib-treated CLL. Assay used: immunoSEQ multiplex PCR; TCRdb lists only in-frame clones, some missing. The table has about 50,000 clones, 57% seen once. Source: PBMCs, taken after 24 months of ibrutinib treatment. Receptor source: a human donor with chronic lymphocytic leukemia.

The chain recombines TRBV5-4 with TRBJ1-2, with TRBD1 identical over 8 bases. Germline trimming cut 5 bases from V and 8 bases from J; bases unmatched to any gene: 11. This CDR3 has 14 amino acids. Germline assignment: CDR1 SGHNT and CDR2 YYREEE (reference sequence). The CDR3 nucleotides are TGTGCCAGCAGTTTACGAGGACAGGGTGGAGGCTACACCTTC. This gives the protein CASSLRGQGGGYTF. The full variable domain, its missing parts supplied by reference TRBV5-4 and TRBJ1-2, is ETGVTQSPTHLIKTRGQQVTLRCSSQSGHNTVSWYQQALGQGPQFIFQYYREEENGRGNFPPRFSGLQFPNYSSELNVNALELDDSALYLCASSLRGQGGGYTFGSGTRLTVV.

The chain combines TRBV5-4 with TRBJ2-7; the D call may be TRBD1 or TRBD2 (5 bases each). Germline V gene sequence: CDR1 SGHNT, CDR2 YYREEE (reference sequence). The ends were cut back, 4 bases at V and 5 bases at J, with 22 bases in the middle. There are 16 residues in the CDR3. CDR3 sequence reads: CASSIPGRSTRDEQYF. The DNA of the CDR3 is TGTGCCAGCAGCATTCCGGGACGGAGTACACGAGACGAGCAGTACTTC. The full variable domain, in which reference TRBV5-4 and TRBJ2-7 provide the parts outside the CDR3, is ETGVTQSPTHLIKTRGQQVTLRCSSQSGHNTVSWYQQALGQGPQFIFQYYREEENGRGNFPPRFSGLQFPNYSSELNVNALELDDSALYLCASSIPGRSTRDEQYFGPGTRLTVT.

The V call is TRBV7-6, the J call TRBJ1-3, with 7 bases fitting TRBD1. CDR3 length: 16 residues. V trimming: 3 bases; J trimming: 0 bases; junction bases outside the gene matches: 5. CDR1 and CDR2 (germline): SGHVS, FNYEAQ. The CDR3 loop is CASSLAGGLSGNTIYF. The CDR3 DNA sequence: TGTGCCAGCAGCTTGGCAGGGGGTCTCTCTGGAAACACCATATATTTT. Complete variable domain (other parts from reference TRBV7-6 and TRBJ1-3): GAGVSQSPRYKVTKRGQDVALRCDPISGHVSLYWYRQALGQGPEFLTYFNYEAQQDKSGLPNDRFSAERPEGSISTLTIQRTEQRDSAMYRCASSLAGGLSGNTIYFGEGSWLTVV.

The chain carries TRBV7-9 and TRBJ1-6, with D possibly being TRBD1 (6 bases). V lost 5 bases, J lost 15 bases, and 17 bases lay in between. CDR3 size: 13 residues. Germline CDR1 SEHNR, CDR2 FQNEAQ (reference sequence). CDR3: CASSPQQGGILHF. The CDR3, as DNA: TGTGCCAGCAGCCCACAACAAGGGGGAATCCTCCACTTT.

This chain links TRBV6-6 with TRBJ2-7; D not certain. This CDR3 has 13 residues. The germline V and J ends were trimmed by 6 bases and 9 bases, with 18 bases remaining between them. Germline CDR1 MNHNY, CDR2 SVGAGI (reference sequence). CDR3 in DNA: TGTGCCAGCAGCCCCAGGCCGGGCGGTGTGCAGTACTTC. It codes for CASSPRPGGVQYF.

This clone was found a few times. The chain couples TRBV9 to TRBJ2-2; D might be TRBD1 (6 bases). V lost 2 bases to trimming and J lost 4 bases, with 15 bases between them. This CDR3 has 16 residues. Germline CDR1 reads SGDLS; CDR2 reads YYNGEE. CDR3 amino acids: CASSVTDSKGTGELFF. Written as DNA, the CDR3 is TGTGCCAGCAGCGTGACGGACAGTAAGGGCACCGGGGAGCTGTTTTTT.

This clone was seen more than once but under ten times. The chain joins TRBV6-6 to TRBJ1-1; possible D gene TRBD1, 5 bases. The ends were cut back, 8 bases at V and 3 bases at J, with 13 bases in the middle. The length of the CDR3 is 13 residues. The germline gives CDR1 MNHNY, CDR2 SVGAGI (reference sequence). CDR3 amino acids: CASHLSGYTEAFF. CDR3 bases: TGTGCCAGCCATCTGTCAGGGTACACTGAAGCTTTCTTT.

This clone was observed a few times. The V and J genes are TRBV15 and TRBJ1-2; 7 bases align to TRBD1. V gave up 0 bases and J gave up 11 bases; unmatched junction bases: 6. The germline V gene has CDR1 LNHNV and CDR2 YYDKDF (reference sequence). This CDR3 comprises 13 residues. The CDR3 loop reads CATSRERRDRYTF. The CDR3, as DNA: TGTGCCACCAGCAGAGAGAGACGGGACAGATACACCTTC. Based on the CDR3 plus reference TRBV15 and TRBJ1-2, the full variable domain is DAMVIQNPRYQVTQFGKPVTLSCSQTLNHNVMYWYQQKSSQAPKLLFHYYDKDFNNEADTPDNFQSRRPNTSFCFLDIRSPGLGDTAMYLCATSRERRDRYTFGSGTRLTVV.

The chain carries TRBV5-1 and TRBJ1-4; D is unresolved. The V gene lost 1 base and the J gene lost 7 bases, with 11 bases spanning the gap. Germline V gives CDR1 SGHRS, CDR2 YFSETQ. This CDR3 is 14 amino acids long. CDR3 sequence (DNA): TGCGCCAGCAGCTTGTCGCTCGGCGGTGAAAAACTGTTTTTT. Residues: CASSLSLGGEKLFF.

The chain recombines TRBV12-5 with TRBJ1-2; D is uncertain. V was clipped by 7 bases and J by 9 bases, with 30 bases between them. Germline V gene data show CDR1 as LGHNT and CDR2 as FRNRAP. This CDR3 has 17 amino acids. CDR3 loop: CASALEPASPIVLRYTF. CDR3 DNA sequence: TGTGCTAGTGCCCTAGAACCAGCCTCGCCGATTGTTCTCCGCTACACCTTC.

The V call is TRBV2, the J call TRBJ2-5; 7 positions agree with TRBD1. This CDR3 contains 15 residues. Looked up from germline, CDR1 is SNHLY and CDR2 is FYNNEI. The J segment lost 2 bases and the V segment lost 4 bases, leaving 7 bases of the junction unmatched. Here the CDR3 reads CASSAKGAGQETQYF. The DNA for the CDR3 is TGTGCCAGCAGTGCAAAGGGGGCGGGTCAAGAGACCCAGTACTTC.

This clone is classed as medium-sized. This chain connects TRBV6-1 to TRBJ1-2; 10 bases agree with TRBD1. V gave up 6 bases and J gave up 4 bases; unmatched junction bases: 8. CDR1 and CDR2 from the germline V gene are MNHNS and SASEGT. This CDR3 has 15 residues. The CDR3 sequence: CASSQPGQGSYGYTF. Here the CDR3 DNA reads TGTGCCAGCAGCCAACCGGGACAGGGGAGCTATGGCTACACCTTC.

The rearrangement joins TRBV5-4 to TRBJ1-1; maybe TRBD1 (5 bases). V lost 4 bases and J lost 1, with 20 bases in between. Germline V gives CDR1 SGHNT, CDR2 YYREEE (reference sequence). The CDR3 consists of 17 residues. The DNA of the CDR3 is TGTGCCAGCAGCCAAGATCGGACGCCTAGGGGGAACACTGAAGCTTTCTTT. It specifies CASSQDRTPRGNTEAFF.

This chain links TRBV7-6 with TRBJ1-3, with 7 bases that match TRBD1. This CDR3 has 17 residues. Losses at the gene ends were 5 bases for V and 0 bases for J; bases not matched to a gene: 10. Per germline, CDR1 SGHVS and CDR2 FNYEAQ. In nucleotides, the CDR3 is TGTGCCAGCAGCGAGGGACAGCTCCCTCGCTCTGGAAACACCATATATTTT. Encoded protein: CASSEGQLPRSGNTIYF.

The rearrangement joins TRBV19 to TRBJ2-2; D might be TRBD2 (6 bases). The CDR3 extends over 15 amino acids. Germline V gives CDR1 LNHDA, CDR2 SQIVND (reference sequence). Trimming pared 5 bases from V and 0 bases from J, leaving 10 bases between. The CDR3 sequence is CASSEEGANTGELFF. The CDR3 DNA reads as TGTGCCAGTAGTGAGGAGGGTGCGAACACCGGGGAGCTGTTTTTT.

The J gene is TRBJ2-7, the V gene TRBV6-5; TRBD1 is a possible D gene (5 bases). The CDR3 contains 13 residues. Germline V gene data show CDR1 as MNHEY and CDR2 as SVGAGI. With 6 bases removed from V and 1 base from J, the gap between germline ends came to 10 bases. CDR3 DNA sequence: TGTGCCAGCAGCCTGTACAGGTCCTACGAGCAGTACTTC. This codes for CASSLYRSYEQYF.

This clone was detected only a few times. This chain links TRBV7-2 with TRBJ2-1; the D is unclear. Germline V gene lookup returns CDR1 SGHTA and CDR2 FQGNSA. This CDR3 has 11 amino acids. The V end was cut by 4 bases, the J end by 5 bases, with 3 bases between. DNA for the CDR3: TGTGCCAGCAGCTACGACAATGAGCAGTTCTTC. Its protein product is CASSYDNEQFF.

CDR3 coding DNA: TGCAGAATTAACCTCTTGGGACAGGGCCCTTACCTTGATAATTCACCCCTCCACTTT. This translates into CRINLLGQGPYLDNSPLHF. The J gene is TRBJ1-6, the V gene TRBV29-1; 9 nucleotides match TRBD1. This CDR3 contains 19 residues. Per germline, CDR1 SQVTM and CDR2 ANQGSEA.

V gene TRBV6-6 combines with J gene TRBJ2-7; TRBD1 aligns across 12 bases. Germline V gene lookup returns CDR1 MNHNY and CDR2 SVGAGI (reference sequence). The trim removed 5 bases at V and 4 bases at J, leaving 6 bases unmatched. The CDR3 covers 15 residues. CDR3 loop: CASSGTGQGAYEQYF. Here the CDR3 DNA reads TGTGCCAGCAGTGGCACGGGACAGGGGGCTTACGAGCAGTACTTC.

In its sample, this clone was seen a few times. This chain joins TRBV6-1 and TRBJ2-7; 8 bases match TRBD2. The CDR3 runs to 14 residues. Trimming took 6 bases from V and 2 from J; bases not matched to a gene: 6. In germline, CDR1 is MNHNS, CDR2 SASEGT. The CDR3: CASRDGGVTYEQYF. The DNA of the CDR3 is TGTGCCAGCAGGGACGGGGGGGTAACCTACGAGCAGTACTTC.

The chain employs TRBV5-6 and TRBJ2-5; TRBD1 might be the D (6 bases). V was trimmed by 1 base and J by 4 bases, leaving 14 bases between them. CDR1 SGHDT and CDR2 YYEEEE come from the germline V gene. The CDR3 has 15 amino acids. The CDR3 region is CASSLRAGVTETQYF. The CDR3 DNA is TGTGCCAGCAGCTTGAGGGCAGGGGTAACAGAGACCCAGTACTTC.

This chain connects TRBV6-5 to TRBJ2-6; D ambiguous. The germline V gene has CDR1 MNHEY and CDR2 SVGAGI. The CDR3 runs to 16 residues. V gave up 2 bases and J gave up 0 bases, with 8 bases separating them. CDR3 bases: TGTGCCAGCAGTTACGGTCAGATCTCTGGGGCCAACGTCCTGACTTTC. It codes for CASSYGQISGANVLTF.

The gene calls are TRBV10-2 and TRBJ1-2, with unresolved D. Germline assignment: CDR1 WSHSY and CDR2 SAAADI. The V and J ends lost 7 bases and 5 bases respectively, with 11 bases between them. There are 12 residues in the CDR3. The CDR3 nucleotides are TGCGCCAGCACCCACAGTTCTTATGGCTACACCTTC. Its translation is CASTHSSYGYTF.

CDR3 residues: CASSQEPDAGTEAFF. The CDR3 bases are TGCGCCAGCAGCCAAGAGCCTGACGCGGGGACTGAAGCTTTCTTT. This chain joins TRBV4-1 and TRBJ1-1; D not certain. The CDR3 consists of 15 residues. Germline assignment: CDR1 MGHRA and CDR2 YSYEKL. V was shortened by 0 bases and J by 5 bases, with 13 bases between the two germline ends.

This clone was counted a few times. The chain links TRBV14 to TRBJ1-1, with D possibly matching TRBD1 (6 bases). The V gene's germline CDR1 is SGHDN and CDR2 FVKESK. This CDR3 comprises 15 residues. Trimming left V 1 base short and J 5 bases short, with 14 bases between. The CDR3: CASSQATGSGTEAFF. CDR3 bases: TGTGCCAGCAGCCAAGCAACAGGGAGTGGGACTGAAGCTTTCTTT.

The CDR3 sequence is CASSVTDRAGEKLFF. As DNA, the CDR3 is TGTGCCAGCAGCGTGACCGACAGGGCAGGTGAAAAACTGTTTTTT. The gene calls are TRBV9 and TRBJ1-4, with 7 bases aligning to TRBD1. The length of the CDR3 is 15 residues. Germline CDR1 and CDR2: SGDLS and YYNGEE. Trimming at V came to 2 bases and at J to 7 bases, leaving 8 bases not matched to a gene.

The chain carries TRBV6-1 and TRBJ2-7; no firm D call. From germline, CDR1 is MNHNS and CDR2 SASEGT. Trimming took off 6 bases at V and 6 bases at J, with 12 bases between the two ends. This CDR3 has 12 residues. CDR3 amino acids: CASSRLGSEQYF. Here the CDR3 DNA reads TGTGCCAGCAGCCGGCTGGGGTCCGAGCAGTACTTC.